The 18 T cell receptor beta chains listed next were all sequenced from one sample in a study of T cell clonality in common variable immunodeficiency. The data were produced by immunoSEQ multiplex PCR, yet TCRdb's version contains in-frame clones alone and is incomplete. The sample holds some 42,000 clones, and no clone turns up only once. Sequenced: peripheral blood mononuclear cells. These receptors were taken from a person between 18 and 75 years old in good health.

This clone was seen repeatedly, ten times or more. With the read ending 3 residues before the CDR3 end, the germline J gene is used to fill in that end. V is TRBV5-1 and J is TRBJ2-3; a possible D gene is TRBD2 (6 bases). V dropped 4 bases and J dropped 7 bases, with 25 bases sitting between them. This CDR3 has 17 residues. Germline lookup yields CDR1 SGHRS and CDR2 YFSETQ. This chain's CDR3 is CASSREGIRDSSYTQYF. The covered CDR3 bases are TGCGCCAGCAGCAGGGAAGGGATCCGGGACTCGTCCTATACG.

In its sample, this clone was seen many times. Read sequence stops 3 residues before the CDR3 end, and the germline J gene provides the missing end. The V gene is TRBV18, the J gene TRBJ2-1; 7 nucleotides match TRBD1. The CDR3 spans 18 residues. Germline assignment: CDR1 KGHSH and CDR2 LQKENI. After removal of 6 bases from V and 2 bases from J, the junction contained 16 bases not matched to a gene. The CDR3 spells CASSPTKQGSYTYNEQFF. Partial CDR3 DNA: TGTGCCAGCTCGCCAACGAAACAGGGGAGTTATACCTACAATGAG.

The sample holds many counts of this clone. The read stops 3 residues short of the end of the CDR3; the missing end is completed from the germline J gene. V is TRBV7-3 and J is TRBJ2-3, with D maybe TRBD2 (6 bases). Trimming took 5 bases from V and 0 from J, leaving 15 bases between them. CDR1 and CDR2 (germline): SGHTA, FQGTGA. The CDR3 sequence is 16 residues long. CDR3 DNA, as far as it was read: TGTGCCAGCAGCATGTTGGGGGGACGTAGCACAGATACG. Translating gives CASSMLGGRSTDT. The CDR3 in its entirety is CASSMLGGRSTDTQYF.

In this sample, this clone turned up many times. The read ends 3 residues before the CDR3 terminus; that terminus is restored from the germline J gene. The chain couples TRBV19 to TRBJ1-2; D remains ambiguous. The CDR3 contains 13 residues. Germline CDR1 and CDR2: LNHDA and SQIVND (reference sequence). V was pared by 7 bases and J by 6 bases, with 15 bases between. CDR3 DNA (partial): TGTGCCAGTACCCCCCGGGGAAAGGATGGC. Amino acid sequence: CASTPRGKDG. The CDR3, in full, reads CASTPRGKDGYTF.

In regard to this clone: Sequencing ends 3 residues short of the CDR3 end; the germline J gene provides the rest. The chain joins TRBV10-2 to TRBJ1-2, with D possibly matching TRBD1 (5 bases). Trimming removed 5 bases at V and 5 bases at J, with 9 bases between. This CDR3 has 12 residues. Germline lookup yields CDR1 WSHSY and CDR2 SAAADI. The CDR3 loop reads CASSHPGYGYTF. The part of the CDR3 DNA that was read is TGCGCCAGCAGTCATCCAGGGTATGGC.

In its sample, this clone was seen many times. The CDR3 DNA, read in part, is TGTGCCAGTGTTCGACAGACCACCGGGGAG. Translation gives CASVRQTTGE. The complete CDR3 protein is CASVRQTTGELFF. The V and J genes are TRBV19 and TRBJ2-2; the D gene is possibly TRBD1 (5 bases). The CDR3 end lies 3 residues beyond the end of the read and is filled in from the germline J gene. Deletions cut 8 bases from V and 4 bases from J, with 11 bases between. Germline values: CDR1 LNHDA, CDR2 SQIVND (reference sequence). The CDR3 runs 13 residues. Supplemented by reference TRBV19 and TRBJ2-2, the full variable domain reads DGGITQSPKYLFRKEGQNVTLSCEQNLNHDAMYWYRQDPGQGLRLIYYSQIVNDFQKGDIAEGYSVSREKKESFPLTVTSAQKNPTAFYLCASVRQTTGELFFGEGSRLTVL.

This clone was counted many times. The DNA ends 3 residues before the CDR3 does, and the rest of the CDR3 is filled in from the germline J gene. The V call is TRBV7-9, the J call TRBJ2-1, with D perhaps matching TRBD1 (6 bases). Germline-derived CDR1 and CDR2 are SEHNR and FQNEAQ (reference sequence). The CDR3 runs 15 residues. Deletions cut 7 bases from V and 2 bases from J, with 15 bases between. The chain's CDR3 is CASNRVEYTYNEQFF. CDR3 DNA, as far as it was read: TGTGCCAGCAACAGGGTGGAGTACACCTACAATGAG.

This clone is deemed medium-sized. The CDR3 extends 3 residues past the end of the read, so its final part is completed from the germline J gene. This rearrangement joins TRBV28 to TRBJ1-5; D remains unclear. This CDR3 spans 13 amino acids. Germline CDR1 reads MDHEN; CDR2 reads SYDVKM. Trimming removed 8 bases at V and 2 bases at J, with 10 bases between. CDR3 bases read: TGTGCCAGCCAGCGTCGGGGCAATCAGCCC. Translated, it gives CASQRRGNQP. The CDR3 in full is CASQRRGNQPQHF.

In the case of this clone: The CDR3 end is not reached by the read, which stops 3 residues before it; the germline J gene fills it in. This chain uses TRBV30 with TRBJ2-7; 11 bases map to TRBD2. The V gene's germline CDR1 is GTSNPN and CDR2 SVGIG (reference sequence). The V gene end was trimmed by 0 bases and the J gene end by 4 bases; junction bases not matched to a gene: 11. The CDR3 is 17 residues long. The CDR3 sequence: CAWSVGMEGTSGYEQYF. Incomplete CDR3 DNA: TGTGCCTGGAGTGTAGGAATGGAAGGGACTAGCGGTTACGAG.

This clone was recorded at least ten times. The read ends 3 residues before the CDR3 terminus; that terminus is restored from the germline J gene. J is TRBJ1-6 and V is TRBV19; TRBD1 might be the D (6 bases). The CDR3 has 14 residues. V was pared by 3 bases and J by 7 bases, with 10 bases between. Germline loops: CDR1 LNHDA, CDR2 SQIVND (reference sequence). This chain's CDR3 is CASSITGQNSPLHF. The sequenced part of the CDR3 DNA is TGTGCCAGTAGTATTACGGGACAAAATTCACCC.

This clone has at least ten counts. From the germline J gene comes the end of the CDR3, since the read stops 3 residues before it. This chain joins TRBV5-1 and TRBJ2-5; TRBD1 matches 8 bases. Germline V lookup: CDR1 SGHRS, CDR2 YFSETQ. V was clipped by 4 bases and J by 1 base; unmatched bases: 6. This CDR3 is built from 15 residues. The part of the CDR3 DNA that was read is TGCGCCAGCAGCGGTGGGACAGGCTTCCAAGAGACC. Translating gives CASSGGTGFQET. The whole CDR3 reads CASSGGTGFQETQYF.

This clone was counted many times. Read coverage stops 3 residues before the CDR3 terminus; the germline J gene supplies the remainder. This rearrangement joins TRBV2 to TRBJ2-4; no definite D call. With 5 bases removed from V and 0 bases from J, the gap between germline ends came to 11 bases. Germline V gives CDR1 SNHLY, CDR2 FYNNEI. The CDR3 loop spans 15 amino acids. The DNA read from the CDR3 is TGTGCCAGCAGTTCACCCCGAGGAGCCAAAAACATT. The encoded protein is CASSSPRGAKNI. The whole CDR3 protein reads CASSSPRGAKNIQYF.

This clone was seen many times. Read coverage stops 3 residues before the CDR3 terminus; the germline J gene supplies the remainder. The chain couples TRBV5-1 to TRBJ1-3; D gene ambiguous. The CDR3 sequence is 14 residues long. The germline V gene has CDR1 SGHRS and CDR2 YFSETQ. Trimming removed 0 bases from V and 0 bases from J, with 4 bases in between. CDR3 region: CASSLAVSGNTIYF. The sequenced CDR3 bases are TGCGCCAGCAGCTTGGCCGTCTCTGGAAACACC.

This clone was seen ten or more times. The read is 3 residues too short to cover the CDR3 end, so that end is filled in from the germline J gene. The rearrangement links TRBV3-1 (or the pseudogene TRBV3-2) to TRBJ1-3, with D possibly TRBD1 on 6 matching bases. The length of the CDR3 is 15 residues. The germline gives CDR1 LGHDT, CDR2 YNNKEL (reference sequence). V was shortened by 3 bases and J by 1 base, with 10 bases between the two germline ends. The CDR3 region is CASSHSGQSGNTIYF. Partial CDR3 DNA: TGTGCCAGCAGCCACTCAGGACAGTCTGGAAACACC.

This clone was observed many times. The CDR3 end lies 3 residues beyond the end of the read and is filled in from the germline J gene. The chain joins TRBV20-1 to TRBJ1-1, with D perhaps matching TRBD1 (6 bases). Germline V gene data show CDR1 as DFQATT and CDR2 as SNEGSKA (reference sequence). This CDR3 is 13 amino acids long. V was shortened by 6 bases and J by 1 base, with 12 bases between the two germline ends. The CDR3 protein is CSAVGGGNTEAFF. CDR3 bases read: TGCAGTGCGGTAGGAGGGGGGAACACTGAA.

This clone was seen a handful of times. Read data end 3 residues before the CDR3 end; the end is taken from the germline J gene. This chain connects TRBV7-9 to TRBJ2-3, with D possibly being TRBD1 (5 bases). Germline V gene sequence: CDR1 SEHNR, CDR2 FQNEAQ (reference sequence). The CDR3 is made up of 15 amino acids. The ends were cut back, 6 bases at V and 0 bases at J, with 13 bases in the middle. The CDR3 region is CASRRQSTSTDTQYF. The CDR3 DNA, read in part, is TGTGCCAGCAGAAGACAGTCGACTAGCACAGATACG.

This clone was found many times. The CDR3 end is not reached by the read, which stops 3 residues before it; the germline J gene fills it in. The V and J genes are TRBV6-2 or TRBV6-3 and TRBJ2-7; 10 positions agree with TRBD2. Germline CDR1 and CDR2: MNHEY and SVGEGT. Trimming cost V 2 bases and J 4 bases; bases outside gene matches: 5. The CDR3 is 15 residues long. The sequenced part of the CDR3 DNA is TGTGCCAGCAGTTACGGGGCTAGCGGGAGTTACGAG. It specifies CASSYGASGSYE. The CDR3 in its entirety is CASSYGASGSYEQYF.

This clone has a count of ten or more. Read data end 3 residues before the CDR3 end; the end is taken from the germline J gene. This chain uses TRBV20-1 with TRBJ1-1; a possible D gene is TRBD1 (5 bases). With 6 bases removed from V and 1 base from J, the gap between germline ends came to 15 bases. The CDR3 contains 14 residues. Germline V gene sequence: CDR1 DFQATT, CDR2 SNEGSKA (reference sequence). This chain's CDR3 is CSAPSRTGNTEAFF. Incomplete CDR3 DNA: TGCAGTGCACCTTCCCGAACAGGGAACACTGAA.